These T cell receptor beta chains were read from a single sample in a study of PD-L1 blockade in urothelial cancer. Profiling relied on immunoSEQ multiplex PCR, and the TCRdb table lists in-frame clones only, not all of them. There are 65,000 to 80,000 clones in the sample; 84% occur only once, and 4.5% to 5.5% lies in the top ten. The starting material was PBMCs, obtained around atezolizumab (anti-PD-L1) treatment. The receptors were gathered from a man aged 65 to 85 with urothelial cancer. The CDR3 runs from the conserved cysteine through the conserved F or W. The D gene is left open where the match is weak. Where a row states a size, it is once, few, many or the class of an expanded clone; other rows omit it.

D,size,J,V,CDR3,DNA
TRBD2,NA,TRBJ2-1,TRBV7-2,CASSLAPSGRLTYNEQFF,TGTGCCAGCAGCTTAGCCCCCAGCGGGAGGTTGACCTACAATGAGCAGTTCTTC
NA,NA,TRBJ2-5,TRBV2,CASSFTGRETQYF,TGTGCCAGCAGTTTCACAGGGCGAGAGACCCAGTACTTC
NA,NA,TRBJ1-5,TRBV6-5,CASRKYSNQPQHF,TGTGCCAGCAGAAAATATAGCAATCAGCCCCAGCATTTT
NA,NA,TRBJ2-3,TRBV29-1,CSVGAKFTDTQYF,TGCAGCGTTGGAGCGAAATTCACAGATACGCAGTATTTT
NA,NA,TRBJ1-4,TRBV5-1,CASSLFLQGATNEKLFF,TGCGCCAGCAGCTTGTTTCTCCAGGGCGCAACTAATGAAAAACTGTTTTTT
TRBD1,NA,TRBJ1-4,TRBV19,CASRAGTGTTFLSEKLFF,TGTGCCAGTAGAGCCGGGACAGGAACCACCTTCTTATCTGAAAAACTGTTTTTT
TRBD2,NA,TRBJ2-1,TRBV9,CASSTAGLAGGPRDEQFF,TGTGCCAGCAGCACCGCGGGACTAGCGGGAGGGCCAAGGGATGAGCAGTTCTTC
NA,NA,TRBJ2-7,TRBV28,CASGVRNEQYF,TGTGCCAGTGGAGTGAGGAACGAGCAGTACTTC
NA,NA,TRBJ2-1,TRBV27,CASRGTSPRLF,TGTGCCAGCCGGGGCACTAGCCCCCGGCTCTTC
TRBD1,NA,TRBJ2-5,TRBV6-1,CASRLQGIETQYF,TGTGCCAGCAGACTACAGGGGATTGAGACCCAGTACTTC
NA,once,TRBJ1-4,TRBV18,CASSHRNDVATNEKLFF,TGTGCCAGCTCACACAGAAACGACGTAGCAACTAATGAAAAACTGTTTTTT
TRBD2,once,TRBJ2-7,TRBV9,CASSPGRGEGEQYF,TGTGCCAGCAGCCCCGGGAGGGGTGAGGGGGAGCAGTACTTC
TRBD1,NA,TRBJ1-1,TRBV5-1,CASSLGWGDRRDTEAFF,TGCGCCAGCAGCTTGGGTTGGGGGGACAGGAGGGACACTGAAGCTTTCTTT
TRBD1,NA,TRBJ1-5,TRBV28,CASSLYGGTGKYSNQPQHF,TGTGCCAGCAGTTTATATGGGGGGACAGGGAAATATAGCAATCAGCCCCAGCATTTT
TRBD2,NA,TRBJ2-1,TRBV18,CASSPTGLALTYNEQFF,TGTGCCAGCTCACCTACGGGACTAGCTCTCACCTACAATGAGCAGTTCTTC
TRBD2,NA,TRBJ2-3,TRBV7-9,CASSPGTSGSLSTDTQYF,TGTGCCAGCAGCCCCGGGACTAGCGGGAGTTTGAGCACAGATACGCAGTATTTT